This TCR beta chain was recovered during a study of CD8 T cells in Susac syndrome. TEMRA cells were FACS-enriched, and CD8+ and CD4+ T cells were isolated negatively. Germline V gene data show CDR1 as DFQATT and CDR2 as SNEGSKA (reference sequence). This CDR3 comprises 14 residues. RNA amounts of about 0.5 to 1 ug underwent reverse transcription with random hexamers. MiXCR, run by TCRdb on the immunoSEQ multiplex PCR reads, gives a single entry per CDR3 protein. The top ten hold roughly 0.14% of the sample, which has 180,000 or so distinct CDR3 sequences, about 93% seen once. This sequence joins TRBV20-1 and TRBJ1-4, with D perhaps TRBD1 (5 bases). Sequencing was performed on CD4+ T cells from PBMCs. The receptor's source is a human donor in good health. The CDR3: CSPSGDSSSVKLFF. CDR3 DNA sequence: TGCAGCCCCTCTGGGGACTCTTCAAGTGTAAAACTGTTTTTT.